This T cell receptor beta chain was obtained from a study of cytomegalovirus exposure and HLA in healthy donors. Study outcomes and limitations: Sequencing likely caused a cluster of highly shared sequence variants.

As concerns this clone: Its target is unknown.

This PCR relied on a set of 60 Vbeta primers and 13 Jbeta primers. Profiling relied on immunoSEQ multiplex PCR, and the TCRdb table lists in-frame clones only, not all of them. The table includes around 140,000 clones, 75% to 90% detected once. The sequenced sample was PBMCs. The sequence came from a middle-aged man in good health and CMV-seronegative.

CDR3 sequence: CASSMDRGEYNEQFF. The CDR3 nucleotides read TGTGCCAGCAGCATGGACAGGGGGGAATACAATGAGCAGTTCTTC. The genes are TRBV7-3 and TRBJ2-1; 10 positions agree with TRBD1. CDR3 length: 15 amino acids. The V segment lost 5 bases and the J segment 4 bases; nucleotides outside the gene matches: 5. CDR1 is SGHTA and CDR2 is FQGTGA in the germline V gene.